This T cell receptor beta chain was obtained from a study of CD8+ T cells in alopecia areata. Overall study results and limits: Lesional tissue from the scalp (especially in alopecia totalis/universalis) showed higher clonality than normal scalp. TCRs were shared less clearly across patients than in mice, possibly for HLA-related reasons. Normal-skin resident alphabeta T cells also appear among scalp sample sequences.

In regard to this clone: What it binds is not known. Germline and genes here are mouse. Sequencing ends 4 residues short of the CDR3 end; the germline J gene provides the rest.

The pooled cutaneous lymph node cells were sorted using several markers (CD4, CD8alpha, NKG2D, NKG2ACE and others). In each case, RNA was isolated and then reverse transcribed into cDNA as the sequencing template. Clones were read by immunoSEQ multiplex PCR, and TCRdb kept only the in-frame ones, dropping some. The sample holds over 15,000 clones, and no clone turns up only once. J was trimmed by 4 bases and V by 4 bases; bases with no gene match: 1. Germline V gene data show CDR1 as NSQYPW and CDR2 as LRSPGD (reference sequence). This CDR3 is built from 14 residues. The sequenced material came from CD8+ T cells sorted from a lymph node. V is TRBV1 and J is TRBJ2-1; 10 bases line up with TRBD2. The origin of this receptor is a C3H/HeJ mouse with alopecia areata. The MHC haplotype of this mouse line is H2-k. The CDR3 spells CTCSGGLGYAEQFF. The CDR3 DNA, read in part, is TGCACCTGCAGTGGGGGACTGGGGTATGCT.